The 16 T cell receptor beta chains in this list originate from one sample, sequenced in a study of OX40 agonist ivuxolimab in advanced cancers. TCRdb's copy holds only in-frame clones and misses some; the assay was immunoSEQ multiplex PCR. The table shows 35,000 to 45,000 clones, with over 75% occurring only once. Sequences were derived from CD4+ or CD8+ T cells sorted from blood, sampled in a trial of the OX40 agonist ivuxolimab. The receptors originated from an adult with an advanced solid tumor such as melanoma, head and neck, liver or kidney cancer.

V gene TRBV7-3 combines with J gene TRBJ2-5; possible D gene TRBD1, 5 bases. Germline CDR1 and CDR2: SGHTA and FQGTGA. V gave up 4 bases and J gave up 6 bases, with 27 bases separating them. The CDR3 is 18 amino acids. The CDR3 here is CASSSDQTLRQSRKTQYF. The CDR3 bases are TGTGCCAGCAGCTCCGACCAAACCTTGCGACAGTCACGAAAGACCCAGTACTTC.

The chain recombines TRBV27 with TRBJ2-7, with a tentative D call TRBD1 (6 bases). Germline V CDR1 and CDR2: MNHEY, SMNVEV (reference sequence). The germline V and J ends were trimmed by 2 bases and 0 bases, with 8 bases remaining between them. CDR3 length: 14 residues. The CDR3 bases are TGTGCCAGCAGTTTACAGGGGAGCTCCTACGAGCAGTACTTC. Translating it yields CASSLQGSSYEQYF.

The chain recombines TRBV4-2 with TRBJ2-5; TRBD1 aligns across 10 bases. This CDR3 comprises 15 residues. The germline gives CDR1 LGHNA, CDR2 YNFKEQ. Losses at the gene ends were 0 bases for V and 5 bases for J; bases not matched to a gene: 3. The CDR3 reads CASSQEVGQGETQYF. In nucleotides, the CDR3 is TGTGCCAGCAGCCAAGAGGTGGGACAGGGGGAGACCCAGTACTTC.

The chain carries TRBV19 and TRBJ2-7, with 11 bases identical to TRBD1. CDR1 and CDR2 (germline): LNHDA, SQIVND (reference sequence). Trimming cost V 1 base and J 2 bases; bases outside gene matches: 4. This CDR3 region has 16 residues. The CDR3 bases are TGTGCCAGTAGTATAGTCGGGACAGGGGGAACCTACGAGCAGTACTTC. This sequence encodes CASSIVGTGGTYEQYF.

This rearrangement joins TRBV30 to TRBJ1-1; the D gene is possibly TRBD1 (5 bases). There are 12 residues in the CDR3. Between the trimmed V and J ends, which lost 4 bases and 3 bases, there was a span of 9 bases. The germline gives CDR1 GTSNPN, CDR2 SVGIG (reference sequence). The CDR3 protein is CAWTQGDTEAFF. CDR3 nucleotide sequence: TGTGCCTGGACCCAGGGTGACACTGAAGCTTTCTTT.

The gene calls are TRBV30 and TRBJ1-2; D unclear. Germline loops: CDR1 GTSNPN, CDR2 SVGIG (reference sequence). The CDR3 has 14 residues. V lost 7 bases and J 4 bases, leaving 19 bases between the germline ends. The CDR3 nucleotides are TGTGCCTCCTGGAATGGTCGGGTATCCTATGGCTACACCTTC. It is translated as CASWNGRVSYGYTF.

The gene calls are TRBV10-1 and TRBJ2-1, with D possibly called TRBD1 or TRBD2 (5 bases each). The V and J ends lost 5 bases and 7 bases respectively, with 18 bases between them. Germline V gives CDR1 WNHNN, CDR2 SYGVQD (reference sequence). The CDR3 extends over 15 amino acids. CDR3 sequence (DNA): TGCGCCAGCAGTCCAACACGGGGCCAGTGGAATGAGCAGTTCTTC. It encodes CASSPTRGQWNEQFF.

CDR3 coding DNA: TGTGCCAGCAGGCCGACAGGGGGCCGGAACATTCAGTACTTC. Translation: CASRPTGGRNIQYF. The chain joins TRBV2 to TRBJ2-4; 10 positions match TRBD1. Germline-derived CDR1 and CDR2 are SNHLY and FYNNEI. The CDR3 runs to 14 residues. J was trimmed by 7 bases and V by 6 bases; bases with no gene match: 6.

This CDR3 reads CASSLGDPTDTQYF. In nucleotides, the CDR3 is TGCGCCAGCAGCTTGGGGGACCCCACAGATACGCAGTATTTT. V gene TRBV5-1 combines with J gene TRBJ2-3; D possibly matches TRBD1 or TRBD2 (5 bases each). Germline CDR1 reads SGHRS; CDR2 reads YFSETQ. The CDR3 is 14 residues long. Between the trimmed V and J ends, which lost 0 bases and 2 bases, there was a span of 7 bases. The full variable domain, completed using reference TRBV5-1 and TRBJ2-3, is KAGVTQTPRYLIKTRGQQVTLSCSPISGHRSVSWYQQTPGQGLQFLFEYFSETQRNKGNFPGRFSGRQFSNSRSEMNVSTLELGDSALYLCASSLGDPTDTQYFGPGTRLTVL.

J is TRBJ2-3 and V is TRBV6-5, with TRBD2 matching 9 bases. The CDR3 is made up of 16 amino acids. V lost 4 bases, J lost 4 bases, and 9 bases stayed unmatched. Germline V lookup: CDR1 MNHEY, CDR2 SVGAGI. The CDR3 sequence: CASSSLSGRSADTQYF. CDR3 nucleotide sequence: TGTGCCAGCAGTTCCCTCAGCGGGAGGAGTGCAGATACGCAGTATTTT.

For this clone: One end of the junction is discordant with germline, which a read error may explain. The chain combines TRBV6-5 with TRBJ1-6, with 8 bases aligning to TRBD1. The CDR3 is made up of 15 amino acids. The germline gives CDR1 MNHEY, CDR2 SVGAGI. CDR3: CVSRLGQVKNSPLHF. The CDR3 nucleotides read TGTGTCAGCAGATTGGGACAGGTGAAGAATTCACCCCTCCACTTT.

The chain links TRBV11-3 to TRBJ2-1; 12 bases are a match to TRBD2. Per the germline V gene, CDR1 is SGHNT and CDR2 is YENEEA. The CDR3 totals 18 residues. V shed 2 bases, J shed 8 bases, and the junction held 13 bases outside the gene matches. The CDR3 DNA sequence: TGTGCCAGCAGCTTAACAGCGCTGACTAGCGGGAGATGGTATGAGCAGTTCTTC. Protein sequence: CASSLTALTSGRWYEQFF.

The chain links TRBV28 to TRBJ1-5, with D perhaps matching TRBD1 (6 bases). The ends were cut back, 9 bases at V and 4 bases at J, with 16 bases in the middle. The length of the CDR3 is 14 residues. Germline V CDR1 and CDR2: MDHEN, SYDVKM. CDR3 in amino acids: CASSGGRGNQPQHF. For the CDR3, the DNA is TGTGCCAGTTCGGGGGGGCGGGGGAATCAGCCCCAGCATTTT.

The rearrangement links TRBV9 to TRBJ2-7, with D perhaps matching TRBD2 (6 bases). The V gene lost 3 bases and the J gene lost 2 bases, with 12 bases spanning the gap. The germline V gene encodes CDR1 SGDLS and CDR2 YYNGEE. The CDR3 sequence is 14 residues long. The CDR3 here is CASSGGTETYEQYF. DNA of the CDR3: TGTGCCAGCAGCGGAGGGACTGAAACCTACGAGCAGTACTTC.

V usage is TRBV6-1 and J usage is TRBJ2-7; the match to TRBD2 covers 13 bases. Germline V gene sequence: CDR1 MNHNS, CDR2 SASEGT. CDR3 length: 14 residues. Unmatched junction bases numbered 4, after V lost 6 bases and J lost 5 bases. CDR3 amino acids: CASRRTSGSHEQYF. CDR3 nucleotide sequence: TGTGCCAGCAGAAGGACTAGCGGGAGCCACGAGCAGTACTTC.

The gene calls are TRBV14 and TRBJ1-1, with D unclear. CDR3 size: 15 residues. V lost 1 base, J lost 1 base, and 10 bases lay in between. Germline V CDR1 and CDR2: SGHDN, FVKESK. The CDR3 loop reads CASSQVDTWNTEAFF. The CDR3 DNA is TGTGCCAGCAGCCAAGTAGACACCTGGAACACTGAAGCTTTCTTT.